This T cell receptor (beta chain) stems from a study of blood T cells in healthy people across ages. It was with a sample-barcoded 5' primer and a J-beta primer mix that a second PCR of about 6 to 12 cycles was run. One entry per CDR3 protein, called by TCRdb with MiXCR from the 5' RACE reads. This sample has more than 900,000 distinct CDR3 sequences; around 27% occur once, and the top ten carry around 0.7%. The data also belong to a second study, concerning T cells of mothers and their children. That work adds: Donors comprised a few healthy Caucasian mothers plus their six children.

This receptor was identified in a girl aged 2 to 9 in good health. What was sequenced was blood.

CDR3 sequence: CASSQVRGGAGGELFF. The DNA of the CDR3 is TGCGCCAGCAGCCAAGTTCGCGGGGGGGCCGGCGGGGAGCTGTTTTTT. This chain connects TRBV4-3 to TRBJ2-2; 9 bases are shared with TRBD2. The CDR3 loop spans 16 amino acids. Trimming took 1 base from V and 7 from J; bases not matched to a gene: 7. Germline loops: CDR1 LGHNA, CDR2 YSLEER.